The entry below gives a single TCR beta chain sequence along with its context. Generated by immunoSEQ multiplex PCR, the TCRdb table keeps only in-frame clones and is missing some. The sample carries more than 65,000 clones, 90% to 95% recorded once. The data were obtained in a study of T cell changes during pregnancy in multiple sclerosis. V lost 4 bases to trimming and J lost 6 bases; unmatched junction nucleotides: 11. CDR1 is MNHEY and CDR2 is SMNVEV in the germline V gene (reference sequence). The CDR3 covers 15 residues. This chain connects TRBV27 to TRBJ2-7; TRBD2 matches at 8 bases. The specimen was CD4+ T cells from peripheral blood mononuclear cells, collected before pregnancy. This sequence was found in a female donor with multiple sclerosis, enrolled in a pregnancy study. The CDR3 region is CASSSASGGALEQYF. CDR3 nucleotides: TGTGCCAGCAGTTCGGCCTCCGGGGGGGCCCTCGAGCAGTACTTC.